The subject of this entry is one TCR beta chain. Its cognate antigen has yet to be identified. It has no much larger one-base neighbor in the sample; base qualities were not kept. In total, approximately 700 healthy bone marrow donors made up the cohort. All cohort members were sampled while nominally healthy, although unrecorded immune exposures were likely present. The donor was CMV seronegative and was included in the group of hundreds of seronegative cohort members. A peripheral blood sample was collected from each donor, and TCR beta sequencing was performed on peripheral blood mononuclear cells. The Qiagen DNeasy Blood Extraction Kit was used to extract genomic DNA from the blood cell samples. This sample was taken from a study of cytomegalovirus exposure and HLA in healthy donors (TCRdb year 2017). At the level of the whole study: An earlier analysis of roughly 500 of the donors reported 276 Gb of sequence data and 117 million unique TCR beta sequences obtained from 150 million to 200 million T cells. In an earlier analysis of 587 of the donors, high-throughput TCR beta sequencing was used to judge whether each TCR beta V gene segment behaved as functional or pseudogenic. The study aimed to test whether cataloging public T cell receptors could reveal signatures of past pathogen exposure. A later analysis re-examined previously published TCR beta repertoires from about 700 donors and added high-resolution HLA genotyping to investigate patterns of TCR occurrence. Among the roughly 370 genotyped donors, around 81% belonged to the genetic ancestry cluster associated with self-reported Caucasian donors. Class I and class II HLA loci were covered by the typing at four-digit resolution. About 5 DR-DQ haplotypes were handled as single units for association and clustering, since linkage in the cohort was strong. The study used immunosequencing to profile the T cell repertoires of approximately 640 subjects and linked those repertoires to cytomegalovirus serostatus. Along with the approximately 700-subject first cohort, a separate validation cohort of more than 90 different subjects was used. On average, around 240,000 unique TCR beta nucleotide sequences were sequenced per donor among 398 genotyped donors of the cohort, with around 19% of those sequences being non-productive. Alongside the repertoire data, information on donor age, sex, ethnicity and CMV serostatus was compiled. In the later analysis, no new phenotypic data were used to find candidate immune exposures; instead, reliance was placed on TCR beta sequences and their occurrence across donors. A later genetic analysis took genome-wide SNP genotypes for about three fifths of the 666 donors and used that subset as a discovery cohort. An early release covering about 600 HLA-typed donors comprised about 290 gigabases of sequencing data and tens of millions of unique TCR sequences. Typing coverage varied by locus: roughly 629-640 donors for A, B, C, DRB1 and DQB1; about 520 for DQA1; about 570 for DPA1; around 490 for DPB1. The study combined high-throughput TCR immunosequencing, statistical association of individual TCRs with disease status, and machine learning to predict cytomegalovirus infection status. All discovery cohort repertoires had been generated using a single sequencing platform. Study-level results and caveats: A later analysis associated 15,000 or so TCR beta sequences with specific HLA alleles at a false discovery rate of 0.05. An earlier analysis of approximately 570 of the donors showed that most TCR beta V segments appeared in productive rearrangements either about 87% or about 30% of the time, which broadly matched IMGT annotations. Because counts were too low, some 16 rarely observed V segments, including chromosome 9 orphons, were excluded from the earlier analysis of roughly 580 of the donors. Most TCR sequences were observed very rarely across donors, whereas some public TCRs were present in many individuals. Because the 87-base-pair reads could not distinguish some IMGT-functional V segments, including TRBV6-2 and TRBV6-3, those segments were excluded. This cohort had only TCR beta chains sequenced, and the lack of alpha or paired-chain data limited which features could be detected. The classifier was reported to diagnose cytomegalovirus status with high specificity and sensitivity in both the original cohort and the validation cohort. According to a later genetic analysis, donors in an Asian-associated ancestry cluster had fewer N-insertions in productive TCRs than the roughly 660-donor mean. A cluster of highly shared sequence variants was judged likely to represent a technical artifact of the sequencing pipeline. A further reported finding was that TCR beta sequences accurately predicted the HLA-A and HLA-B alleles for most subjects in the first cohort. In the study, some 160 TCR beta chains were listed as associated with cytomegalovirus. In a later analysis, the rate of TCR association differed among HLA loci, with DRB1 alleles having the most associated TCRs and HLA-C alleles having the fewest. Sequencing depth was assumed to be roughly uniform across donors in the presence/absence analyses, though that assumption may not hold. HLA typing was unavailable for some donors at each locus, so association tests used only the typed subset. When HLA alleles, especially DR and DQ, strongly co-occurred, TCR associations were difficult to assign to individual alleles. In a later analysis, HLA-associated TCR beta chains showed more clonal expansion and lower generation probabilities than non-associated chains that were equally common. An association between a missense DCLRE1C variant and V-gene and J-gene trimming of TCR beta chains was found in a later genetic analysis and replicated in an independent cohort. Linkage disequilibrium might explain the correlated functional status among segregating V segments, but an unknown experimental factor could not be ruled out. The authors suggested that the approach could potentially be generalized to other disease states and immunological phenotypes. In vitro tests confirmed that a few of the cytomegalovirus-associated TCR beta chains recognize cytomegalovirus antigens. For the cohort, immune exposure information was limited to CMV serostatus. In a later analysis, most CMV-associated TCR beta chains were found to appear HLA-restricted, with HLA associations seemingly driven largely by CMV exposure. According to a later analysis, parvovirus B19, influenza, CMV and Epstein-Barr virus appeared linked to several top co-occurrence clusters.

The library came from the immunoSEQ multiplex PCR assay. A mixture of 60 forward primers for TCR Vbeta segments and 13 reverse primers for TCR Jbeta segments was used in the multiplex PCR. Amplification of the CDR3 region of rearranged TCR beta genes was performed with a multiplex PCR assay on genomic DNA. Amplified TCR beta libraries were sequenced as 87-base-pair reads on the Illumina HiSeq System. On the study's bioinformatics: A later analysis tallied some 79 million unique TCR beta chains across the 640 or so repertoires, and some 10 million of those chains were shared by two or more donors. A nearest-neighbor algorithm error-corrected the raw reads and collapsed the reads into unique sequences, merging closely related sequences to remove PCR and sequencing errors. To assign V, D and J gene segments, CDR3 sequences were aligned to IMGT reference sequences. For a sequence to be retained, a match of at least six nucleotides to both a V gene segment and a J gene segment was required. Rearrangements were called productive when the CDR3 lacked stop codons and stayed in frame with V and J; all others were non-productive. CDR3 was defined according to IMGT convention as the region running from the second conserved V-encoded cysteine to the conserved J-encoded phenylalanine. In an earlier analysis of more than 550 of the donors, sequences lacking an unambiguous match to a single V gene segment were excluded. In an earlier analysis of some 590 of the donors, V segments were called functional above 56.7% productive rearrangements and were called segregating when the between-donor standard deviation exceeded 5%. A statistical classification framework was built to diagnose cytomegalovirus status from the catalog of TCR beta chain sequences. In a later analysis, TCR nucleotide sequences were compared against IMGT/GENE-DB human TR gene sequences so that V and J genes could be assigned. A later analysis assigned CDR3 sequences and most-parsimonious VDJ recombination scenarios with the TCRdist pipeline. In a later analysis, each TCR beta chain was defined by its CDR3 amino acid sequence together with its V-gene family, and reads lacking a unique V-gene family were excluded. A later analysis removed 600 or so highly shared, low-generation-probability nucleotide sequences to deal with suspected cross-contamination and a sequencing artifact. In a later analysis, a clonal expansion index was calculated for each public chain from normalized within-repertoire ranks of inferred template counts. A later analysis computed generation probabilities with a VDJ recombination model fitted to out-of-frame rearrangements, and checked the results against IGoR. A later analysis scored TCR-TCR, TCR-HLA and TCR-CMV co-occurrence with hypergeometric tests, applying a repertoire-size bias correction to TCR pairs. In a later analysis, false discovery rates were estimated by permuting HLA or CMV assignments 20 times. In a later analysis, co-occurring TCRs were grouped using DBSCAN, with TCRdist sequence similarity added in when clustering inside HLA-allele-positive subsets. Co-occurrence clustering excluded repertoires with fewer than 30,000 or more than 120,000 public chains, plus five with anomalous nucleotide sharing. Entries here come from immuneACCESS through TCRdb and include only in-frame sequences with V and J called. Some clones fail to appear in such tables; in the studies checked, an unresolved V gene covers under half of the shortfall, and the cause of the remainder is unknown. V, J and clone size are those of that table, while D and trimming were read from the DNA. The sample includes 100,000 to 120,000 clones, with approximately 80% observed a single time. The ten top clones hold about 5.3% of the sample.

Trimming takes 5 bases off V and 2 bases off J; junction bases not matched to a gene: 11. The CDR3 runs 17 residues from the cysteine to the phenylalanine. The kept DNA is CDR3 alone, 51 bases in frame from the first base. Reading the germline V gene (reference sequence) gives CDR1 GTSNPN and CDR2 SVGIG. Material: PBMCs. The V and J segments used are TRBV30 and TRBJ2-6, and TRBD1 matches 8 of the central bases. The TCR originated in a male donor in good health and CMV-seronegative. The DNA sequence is TGTGCCTGGGCGAGGGGGCAGGGGGCCACTGGGGCCAACGTCCTGACTTTC. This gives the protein CAWARGQGATGANVLTF.